The clone carrying this TCR beta chain was recorded many times. Its antigen is not known. This specimen belongs to a study of regulatory T cells in long-lasting Graves disease. Trimming cost V 4 bases and J 5 bases, with 13 bases left between them. Germline CDR1 is SGHRS and CDR2 is YFSETQ. This CDR3 is 13 amino acids long. The study's findings and limits: With persistent disease, TRBV28, TRBJ1-2 and TRBJ2-5 were the favored segments.

The sample's time point: newly diagnosed GD, antithyroid drugs for less than 3 months. PBMC RNA was the source of the TCR library. Libraries of TCR beta came from iRepertoire HTBI primers plus Arm-PCR of CDR3 regions. TCRdb used MiXCR to reprocess the multiplex PCR reads, holding one entry per CDR3 protein. The table has 240,000 or so distinct CDR3 sequences, over 20% seen once; the top ten hold roughly 14%. The receptor comes from a female donor with Graves disease. V gene TRBV5-1 combines with J gene TRBJ2-7, with no clear D. This specimen was peripheral blood mononuclear cells (PBMCs), taken at new diagnosis, from a patient treated with antithyroid drugs. CDR3 DNA sequence: TGCGCCAGCAGCCACCCGAGTGGGGACGAGCAGTACTTC. This sequence encodes CASSHPSGDEQYF.